Listed below are T cell receptor beta chains from one sample, sequenced in a study of blood T cell repertoires in COVID-19. Measured with immunoSEQ multiplex PCR; TCRdb has only the in-frame clones, and not every one. This sample has some 300,000 clones, with 86% found just once. Sequenced: peripheral blood. The receptors were gathered from a woman between 65 and 79 years old with COVID-19, enrolled during active disease. The CDR3 runs from the conserved cysteine through the conserved F or W. A clone size is listed for some rows: how often the clone was seen (once, few, many), or a class if it is expanded.

>TRBV4-3|TRBJ2-5|few
CASSQDFGQGFQETQYF
>TRBV7-2|TRBJ1-4|NA
CASSFLQGERGEKLFF
>TRBV12-3/TRBV12-4|TRBJ1-5|NA
CASSLGGGQPQHF
>TRBV5-1|TRBJ1-1|NA
CASRSGVGNTEAFF
>TRBV4-1|TRBJ2-7|NA
CASSQAVGPGSYEQYF
>TRBV4-2|TRBJ1-1|few
CASSPRGQGASEAFF
>TRBV12-3/TRBV12-4|TRBJ1-2|NA
CASSSGGANGYTF
>TRBV18|TRBJ2-7|NA
CASSLRGGTYEQYF
>TRBV5-1|TRBJ1-1|few
CASSPTGGPNTEAFF
>TRBV7-8|TRBJ1-4|NA
CASSLRGLAEKLFF
>TRBV24-1|TRBJ2-1|NA
CATSDSGTSESDEQFF
>TRBV5-1|TRBJ1-5|NA
CASSLGEANQPQHF
>TRBV7-2|TRBJ2-3|NA
CASSSPGGGSTDTQYF
>TRBV4-2|TRBJ2-2|NA
CASSQVEMAGPTGELFF
>TRBV19|TRBJ1-1|NA
CASSTDRAGTEAFF
>TRBV27|TRBJ1-1|NA
CASSLLGEGRNTEAFF
>TRBV11-2|TRBJ2-3|NA
CASSLALSSDSTQYF
>TRBV3-1/TRBV3-2|TRBJ1-1|NA
CASSQDHGQENTEAFF
>TRBV6-5|TRBJ1-2|NA
CASSSSGGAGGYTF
>TRBV28|TRBJ2-7|NA
CASSLVLAGVLSYEQYF
>TRBV28|TRBJ1-5|NA
CATQRGSNQPQHF
>TRBV4-3|TRBJ1-1|NA
CASSQDRQGGTEAFF
>TRBV9|TRBJ2-7|NA
CASSPGQGNYEQYF
>TRBV15|TRBJ2-5|few
CATSRDKGQVLQETQYF
>TRBV7-2|TRBJ1-1|NA
CASSQLINTEAFF
>TRBV29-1|TRBJ1-1|once
CSVGRGKEAFF
>TRBV10-3|TRBJ1-1|once
CAIRKGGGTDTEAFF
>TRBV14|TRBJ1-2|once
CASSLAVGGYTF
>TRBV19|TRBJ2-7|once
CASSNGGDSSYEQYF
>TRBV2|TRBJ1-5|NA
CASLPDRETNQPQHF
>TRBV19|TRBJ2-2|few
CASSIRAGENTGELFF
>TRBV4-1|TRBJ2-5|NA
CASSQEGRGGLETQYF
>TRBV15|TRBJ2-5|NA
CATSRAQMRETQYF
>TRBV28|TRBJ2-7|NA
CASSLRGDEQYF
>TRBV7-9|TRBJ2-5|NA
CASSPYQETQYF
>TRBV27|TRBJ2-7|NA
CASSPFLDSYEQYF
>TRBV6-2/TRBV6-3|TRBJ1-2|NA
CASSYLQALGYTF
>TRBV20-1|TRBJ1-2|NA
CSASNGRGYTF
>TRBV15|TRBJ1-5|NA
CATSRVNTGGNQPQHF
>TRBV5-1|TRBJ1-5|NA
CASSLTGYSNQPQHF
>TRBV10-2|TRBJ1-3|NA
CASRQGARNTIYF